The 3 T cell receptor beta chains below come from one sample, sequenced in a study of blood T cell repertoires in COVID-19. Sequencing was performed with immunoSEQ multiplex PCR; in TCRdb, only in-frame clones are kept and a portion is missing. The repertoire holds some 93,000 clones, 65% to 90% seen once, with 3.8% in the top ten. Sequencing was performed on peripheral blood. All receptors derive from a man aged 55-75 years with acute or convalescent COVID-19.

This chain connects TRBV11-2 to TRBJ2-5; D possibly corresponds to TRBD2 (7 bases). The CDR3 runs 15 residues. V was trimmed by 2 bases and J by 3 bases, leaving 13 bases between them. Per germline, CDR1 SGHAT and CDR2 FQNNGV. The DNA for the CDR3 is TGTGCCAGCAGCTTAAATCGGGGGGCGGAAGAGACCCAGTACTTC. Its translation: CASSLNRGAEETQYF.

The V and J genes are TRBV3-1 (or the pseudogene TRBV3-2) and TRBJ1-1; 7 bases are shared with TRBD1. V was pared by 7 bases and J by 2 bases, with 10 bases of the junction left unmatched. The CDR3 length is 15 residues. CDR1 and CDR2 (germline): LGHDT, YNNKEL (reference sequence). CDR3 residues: CASNRTGTFNTEAFF. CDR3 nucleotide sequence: TGTGCCAGCAACCGGACAGGAACTTTCAACACTGAAGCTTTCTTT.

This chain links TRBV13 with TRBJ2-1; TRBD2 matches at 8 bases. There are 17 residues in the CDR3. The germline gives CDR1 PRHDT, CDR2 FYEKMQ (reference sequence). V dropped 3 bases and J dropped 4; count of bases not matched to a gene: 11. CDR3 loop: CASSFSPRGAAYNEQFF. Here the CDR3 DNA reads TGTGCCAGCAGCTTCTCCCCGCGGGGGGCCGCGTACAATGAGCAGTTCTTC.